This T cell receptor (beta chain) came from a study of cytomegalovirus exposure and HLA in healthy donors. Trimming took off 4 bases at V and 0 bases at J, with 13 bases between the two ends. The germline CDR1 and CDR2 sequences are MNHEY and SMNVEV (reference sequence). The CDR3 totals 15 residues. Study-wide findings and caveats: A later analysis linked a missense DCLRE1C variant to TCR beta V- and J-gene trimming. Cytomegalovirus-associated TCR beta chains were listed, numbering approximately 150.

Note on this clone: The antigen is not known.

It was with 60 Vbeta and 13 Jbeta primers that the PCR ran. Clones were read by immunoSEQ multiplex PCR, and TCRdb kept only the in-frame ones, dropping some. The sample yields about 130,000 clones, about 85% seen once. The donors were healthy bone marrow donors. The chain recombines TRBV27 with TRBJ2-7; maybe TRBD1 (6 bases). Sequenced: PBMCs. The clonotype comes from a woman in her twenties or thirties in good health and CMV-seropositive. The CDR3 loop is CASSWGTPSSYEQYF. The DNA for the CDR3 is TGTGCCAGCAGTTGGGGGACACCCAGCTCCTACGAGCAGTACTTC.